This TCR beta chain derives from a study of T cells in localized non-small cell lung cancer. Using immunoSEQ multiplex PCR, the repertoire was profiled, and TCRdb retains in-frame clones only, with some absent. The table records approximately 2,800 clones, roughly 20% of them present only once. This clone was seen only a few times. Its antigen is still unknown. Trimming left V 3 bases short and J 4 bases short, with 15 bases between. The germline V gene has CDR1 LNHDA and CDR2 SQIVND (reference sequence). CDR3 length: 15 amino acids. The study, taken as a whole, reports: Owing to sequencing of a solitary tumor region, heterogeneity cannot be discounted. Higher T cell density in the blood was associated with longer overall survival, whereas higher adjacent-lung clonality associated with shorter survival. The greatest T cell clonality was found in uninvolved adjacent lung (higher than in tumor).

The source is a woman aged 40 to 75 with stage I lung adenocarcinoma. The specimen comprised lung tumor tissue, sampled before any cancer treatment. The rearrangement joins TRBV19 to TRBJ1-1; TRBD1 is a possible D gene (5 bases). The CDR3 loop reads CASSIPPGAGTEAFF. Here the CDR3 DNA reads TGTGCCAGTAGTATCCCTCCCGGGGCCGGCACTGAAGCTTTCTTT.